The 13 T cell receptor beta chains presented below share a single source sample, sequenced in a study of T cell responses to AZD1222 COVID-19 vaccine. Clones were sequenced by immunoSEQ multiplex PCR, and TCRdb holds only the in-frame ones, with some missing. The data contain 110,000 to 150,000 clones, about 90% of them seen just once; the ten biggest clones take up 2.5% to 4%. Sequencing was performed on peripheral blood, taken 28 days after the second AZD1222 dose. These TCRs come from an adult who received the AZD1222 COVID-19 vaccine.

V gene TRBV2 combines with J gene TRBJ2-3, with D possibly being TRBD2 (6 bases). The CDR3 loop spans 12 amino acids. Germline V CDR1 and CDR2: SNHLY, FYNNEI. The V and J ends lost 7 bases and 4 bases respectively, with 9 bases between them. The DNA for the CDR3 is TGTGCCAGCAAAAGGGAGGCAGATACGCAGTATTTT. Protein: CASKREADTQYF.

The CDR3 DNA reads TGTGCCAGCAGCGACGAACTGAATTCACCCCTCCACTTT. It yields the protein CASSDELNSPLHF. The chain combines TRBV7-9 with TRBJ1-6; D remains unclear. Germline CDR1 is SEHNR and CDR2 is FQNEAQ (reference sequence). The CDR3 covers 13 residues. V lost 5 bases and J 7 bases, leaving 9 bases between the germline ends.

The chain links TRBV6-6 to TRBJ1-1, with D possibly being TRBD1 (6 bases). The ends were cut back, 6 bases at V and 2 bases at J, with 13 bases in the middle. This CDR3 is built from 14 residues. CDR1 is MNHNY, CDR2 SVGAGI, per germline (reference sequence). CDR3 bases: TGTGCCAGCAGCATCACAGGGTCCAACACTGAAGCTTTCTTT. Residues: CASSITGSNTEAFF.

This clone came up a few times. V is TRBV28 and J is TRBJ1-3; no reliable D call. CDR3 length: 15 residues. In germline, CDR1 is MDHEN, CDR2 SYDVKM. V was pared by 6 bases and J by 2 bases, with 14 bases between. CDR3 DNA sequence: TGTGCCAGCAGGCCTCCTTCGGGCGCTGGAAACACCATATATTTT. It translates to CASRPPSGAGNTIYF.

The chain links TRBV29-1 to TRBJ2-7; 11 bases fit TRBD1. V lost 7 bases and J lost 7; bases outside the gene matches: 6. The germline CDR1 and CDR2 sequences are SQVTM and ANQGSEA. The CDR3 is 12 residues long. CDR3 sequence reads: CSGGQGAGEQYF. CDR3 in DNA: TGCAGCGGAGGACAGGGGGCAGGGGAGCAGTACTTC.

The CDR3 DNA reads as TGTGCCAGCAGCTTAGGAACAAGCCCAAGCACAGATACGCAGTATTTT. Amino acid sequence: CASSLGTSPSTDTQYF. The J gene is TRBJ2-3, the V gene TRBV7-8, with unresolved D. Trimming pared 1 base from V and 0 bases from J, leaving 11 bases between. Germline V gene sequence: CDR1 SGHVS, CDR2 FQNEAQ. This CDR3 has 16 residues.

This chain joins TRBV5-1 and TRBJ2-1; D is uncertain. Trimming took off 1 base at V and 9 bases at J, with 11 bases between the two ends. Germline V gives CDR1 SGHRS, CDR2 YFSETQ. The CDR3 length is 13 residues. CDR3 DNA sequence: TGCGCCAGCAGCTTGCCTCCGAAAAGTGAGCAGTTCTTC. Translation: CASSLPPKSEQFF.

The chain joins TRBV7-2 to TRBJ2-5, with D tentatively TRBD1 or TRBD2 (5 bases each). V was pared by 0 bases and J by 5 bases, with 13 bases between. Germline CDR1 SGHTA, CDR2 FQGNSA. The CDR3 runs 15 residues. CDR3 protein: CASSLASQGAETQYF. The CDR3 DNA follows: TGTGCCAGCAGCTTAGCGTCTCAGGGAGCCGAGACCCAGTACTTC.

The V call is TRBV30, the J call TRBJ1-1; tentative D call: TRBD1 (6 bases). The V gene lost 4 bases and the J gene lost 1 base, with 10 bases spanning the gap. Germline loops: CDR1 GTSNPN, CDR2 SVGIG (reference sequence). CDR3 length equals 13 residues. The CDR3 region has the DNA TGTGCCTGGAAAAGGACAGCGAACACTGAAGCTTTCTTT. Amino acid sequence: CAWKRTANTEAFF.

The chain employs TRBV28 and TRBJ1-2, with 7 bases lining up with TRBD1. The CDR3 runs to 15 residues. Germline-derived CDR1 and CDR2 are MDHEN and SYDVKM. V dropped 5 bases and J dropped 2; count of bases not matched to a gene: 8. The CDR3 sequence is CASSPPGGSNYGYTF. CDR3 DNA sequence: TGTGCCAGCAGTCCCCCAGGGGGGAGCAACTATGGCTACACCTTC.

V and J are TRBV27 and TRBJ2-1; TRBD1 is a possible D gene (6 bases). Per the germline V gene, CDR1 is MNHEY and CDR2 is SMNVEV (reference sequence). There are 13 residues in the CDR3. The V end was cut by 4 bases, the J end by 7 bases, with 11 bases between. The CDR3 nucleotides read TGTGCCAGCAGTTATGCAGGGGAAAATGAGCAGTTCTTC. As protein: CASSYAGENEQFF.

The chain is built from TRBV4-3 and TRBJ2-1; 10 nucleotides align to TRBD2. The CDR3 loop spans 16 amino acids. In germline, CDR1 is LGHNA, CDR2 YSLEER. V trimming: 4 bases; J trimming: 8 bases; junction bases outside the gene matches: 11. The CDR3 here is CASSRRRLAGADEQFF. The CDR3 DNA sequence: TGCGCCAGCAGCCGAAGGCGTCTAGCGGGGGCCGATGAGCAGTTCTTC.

The gene calls are TRBV6-2 or TRBV6-3 and TRBJ2-1; TRBD2 matches 8 bases. V gave up 5 bases and J gave up 1 base; unmatched junction bases: 7. Germline V gene sequence: CDR1 MNHEY, CDR2 SVGEGT. The CDR3 runs to 16 residues. The CDR3 DNA is TGTGCCAGCAGTCCCCAGCCGGGAGGGTCCTACAATGAGCAGTTCTTC. Translation gives CASSPQPGGSYNEQFF.